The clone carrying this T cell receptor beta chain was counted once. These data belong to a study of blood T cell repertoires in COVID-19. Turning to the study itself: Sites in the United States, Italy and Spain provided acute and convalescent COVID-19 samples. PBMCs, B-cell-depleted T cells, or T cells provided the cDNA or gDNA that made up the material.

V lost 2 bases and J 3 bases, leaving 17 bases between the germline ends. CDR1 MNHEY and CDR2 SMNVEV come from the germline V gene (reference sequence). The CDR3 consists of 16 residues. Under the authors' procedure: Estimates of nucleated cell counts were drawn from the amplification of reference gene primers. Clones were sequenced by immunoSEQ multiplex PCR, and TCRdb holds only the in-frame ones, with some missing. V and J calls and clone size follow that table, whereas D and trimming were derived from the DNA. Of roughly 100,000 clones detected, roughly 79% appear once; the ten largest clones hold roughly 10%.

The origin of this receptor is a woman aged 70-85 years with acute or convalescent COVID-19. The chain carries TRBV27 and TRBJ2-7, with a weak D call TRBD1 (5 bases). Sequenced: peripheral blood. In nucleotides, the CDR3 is TGTGCCAGCAGTTTAACCCCCCCGGTTAGGGGCTACGAGCAGTACTTC. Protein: CASSLTPPVRGYEQYF.